The clone carrying this TCR beta chain was seen more than once but under ten times. Its antigen is undetermined. The data derive from a study of T cell responses to AZD1222 COVID-19 vaccine. Study results and limitations: Possibly, clonal diversity was underestimated; donors were largely white British and included more females. Close to half of spike-specific TCRs reportedly recognize unmutated variant regions.

The CDR3 covers 11 residues. The V end was cut by 0 bases, the J end by 4 bases, with 3 bases between. Germline CDR1 reads GTSNPN; CDR2 reads SVGIG (reference sequence). The assay was immunoSEQ multiplex PCR, and TCRdb's table has in-frame clones only and misses some. The sample consists of over 95,000 clones, around nine tenths of them appearing once. Sequenced here: peripheral blood, sampled on day 0 of AZD1222 vaccination. The chain carries TRBV30 and TRBJ2-5, with D uncertain. This TCR derives from an adult in good health. CDR3 region: CAWSVLETQYF. In DNA, the CDR3 is TGTGCCTGGAGTGTACTAGAGACCCAGTACTTC.